A single sample gave rise to the 22 T cell receptor beta chains below, sequenced in a study of cytomegalovirus exposure and HLA in healthy donors. 60 Vbeta and 13 Jbeta primers were used in PCR. The table came from immunoSEQ multiplex PCR; TCRdb's copy has only in-frame clones and leaves some out. This listing includes 75,000 to 80,000 clones. Sequencing input: PBMCs. These receptors were obtained from a man between 18 and 35 years old in good health and CMV-seropositive.

V gene TRBV5-1 combines with J gene TRBJ1-4, with D possibly matching TRBD1 (6 bases). V shed 3 bases and J shed 0 bases, with 9 bases lying between them. The CDR3 totals 15 residues. Germline V gives CDR1 SGHRS, CDR2 YFSETQ. The chain's CDR3 is CASSWTASTNEKLFF. CDR3 DNA: TGCGCCAGCAGCTGGACAGCTTCAACTAATGAAAAACTGTTTTTT.

This chain joins TRBV5-6 and TRBJ1-6; the match to TRBD1 covers 11 bases. This CDR3 is built from 14 residues. J gave up 7 bases and V 3 bases, and 0 bases lay outside the gene matches. Looked up from germline, CDR1 is SGHDT and CDR2 is YYEEEE. CDR3: CASSWTGGNSPLHF. The CDR3 DNA reads as TGTGCCAGCAGCTGGACAGGGGGCAATTCACCCCTCCACTTT.

This chain links TRBV6-1 with TRBJ2-5; D is unresolved. The J call is uncertain, as TRBJ2-7 better fits the DNA end. The CDR3 sequence is 15 residues long. CDR1 is MNHNS, CDR2 SASEGT, per germline. The chain's CDR3 is CASSEANWAVYEQYF. DNA of the CDR3: TGTGCCAGCAGTGAAGCCAATTGGGCAGTTTACGAGCAGTACTTC.

The CDR3 is CASEQINQPQHF. The CDR3 DNA reads TGTGCCAGCGAACAGATCAATCAGCCCCAGCATTTT. The chain employs TRBV6-1 and TRBJ1-5, with D unresolved. This CDR3 is built from 12 residues. V lost 8 bases to trimming and J lost 3 bases, with 8 bases between them. From germline, CDR1 is MNHNS and CDR2 SASEGT.

The chain uses TRBV19 and TRBJ2-1; 9 nucleotides match TRBD2. Per germline, CDR1 LNHDA and CDR2 SQIVND (reference sequence). CDR3 size: 14 residues. Trimming cost V 7 bases and J 5 bases; bases outside gene matches: 6. The CDR3 coding sequence is TGTGCCAGTACGGCTAGCGGGACAGACAATGAGCAGTTCTTC. Translated, it gives CASTASGTDNEQFF.

V usage is TRBV28 and J usage is TRBJ1-1; 8 bases fit TRBD1. CDR3 length: 16 residues. V lost 4 bases to trimming and J lost 0 bases; unmatched junction nucleotides: 7. Germline V gene sequence: CDR1 MDHEN, CDR2 SYDVKM. This chain's CDR3 is CASSSRTGHMNTEAFF. The CDR3 nucleotides are TGTGCCAGCAGTTCCCGGACAGGGCACATGAACACTGAAGCTTTCTTT.

This chain joins TRBV6-5 and TRBJ2-5; unclear D gene. The J call is uncertain, as TRBJ2-7 better fits the DNA end. Germline loops: CDR1 MNHEY, CDR2 SVGAGI. This CDR3 spans 13 amino acids. The CDR3 spells CASSYGHRYEQYF. DNA of the CDR3: TGTGCCAGCAGTTACGGGCATCGCTACGAGCAGTACTTC.

V and J are TRBV6-1 and TRBJ2-4; 11 bases are a match to TRBD2. Germline values: CDR1 MNHNS, CDR2 SASEGT. The CDR3 has 15 residues. J was trimmed by 1 base and V by 7 bases; bases with no gene match: 3. CDR3 sequence: CASTSSGRAKNIQYF. For the CDR3, the DNA is TGTGCCAGCACGTCTAGCGGGAGGGCCAAAAACATTCAGTACTTC.

The J gene is TRBJ2-3, the V gene TRBV2, with D possibly being TRBD2 (5 bases). The germline V gene has CDR1 SNHLY and CDR2 FYNNEI. Trimming cost V 8 bases and J 5 bases, with 14 bases left between them. There are 13 residues in the CDR3. CDR3 residues: CASRDLGRDTQYF. DNA of the CDR3: TGTGCCAGCCGGGATCTCGGACGAGATACGCAGTATTTT.

The chain joins TRBV5-1 to TRBJ2-7; D is undetermined. The germline CDR1 and CDR2 sequences are SGHRS and YFSETQ. The CDR3 totals 14 residues. V was trimmed by 0 bases and J by 1 base, leaving 8 bases between them. The CDR3 nucleotides read TGCGCCAGCAGCTTGGACATCCATTCCTACGAGCAGTACTTC. Translating it yields CASSLDIHSYEQYF.

The rearrangement uses TRBV4-2 and TRBJ2-1; possible D gene TRBD2, 7 bases. Germline V CDR1 and CDR2: LGHNA, YNFKEQ. Trimming pared 0 bases from V and 6 bases from J, leaving 15 bases between. The CDR3 has 16 residues. The CDR3 loop is CASSQDEGGASNEQFF. The CDR3 DNA reads as TGTGCCAGCAGCCAAGATGAGGGGGGGGCTAGCAATGAGCAGTTCTTC.

This chain uses TRBV6-1 with TRBJ1-4; D is unclear. V was pared by 6 bases and J by 4 bases, with 3 bases between. The CDR3 covers 11 residues. The germline gives CDR1 MNHNS, CDR2 SASEGT. CDR3 nucleotides: TGTGCCAGCAGCCTTAATGAAAAACTGTTTTTT. Translation: CASSLNEKLFF.

The rearrangement uses TRBV11-2 and TRBJ2-7; possibly TRBD2 for D (7 bases). This CDR3 comprises 19 residues. Per the germline V gene, CDR1 is SGHAT and CDR2 is FQNNGV. V lost 0 bases, J lost 3 bases, and 24 bases lay in between. The CDR3 DNA follows: TGTGCCAGCAGCTTAGATCGAGTATGGGGGGGGCTGGAGGACTACGAGCAGTACTTC. This codes for CASSLDRVWGGLEDYEQYF. The variable domain in full, with the rest retrieved from reference TRBV11-2 and TRBJ2-7, is EAGVAQSPRYKIIEKRQSVAFWCNPISGHATLYWYQQILGQGPKLLIQFQNNGVVDDSQLPKDRFSAERLKGVDSTLKIQPAKLEDSAVYLCASSLDRVWGGLEDYEQYFGPGTRLTVT.

The chain joins TRBV30 to TRBJ1-4; 11 bases match TRBD1. CDR1 is GTSNPN, CDR2 SVGIG, per germline (reference sequence). V shed 4 bases and J 15 bases; nucleotides not matched to a gene: 19. This CDR3 is 16 amino acids long. CDR3 protein: CAWTPWRTGGYPRVFF. CDR3 coding DNA: TGTGCCTGGACCCCCTGGAGGACAGGGGGCTACCCCCGGGTGTTTTTT.

V is TRBV30 and J is TRBJ2-7, with 8 bases lining up with TRBD1. J lost 4 bases, V lost 8 bases, and 10 bases had no gene match. Germline V gene sequence: CDR1 GTSNPN, CDR2 SVGIG (reference sequence). This CDR3 region has 13 residues. CDR3 coding DNA: TGTGCCAGTCGGGACAGGACATTATACGAGCAGTACTTC. Protein product: CASRDRTLYEQYF.

The DNA of the CDR3 is TGTGCCAGCAGCCCCACGACAGGGGACGGGACCCAGTACTTC. Amino acids: CASSPTTGDGTQYF. The rearrangement joins TRBV7-6 to TRBJ2-5, with TRBD1 matching over 8 bases. Germline V gene sequence: CDR1 SGHVS, CDR2 FNYEAQ. CDR3 size: 14 residues. The J segment lost 7 bases and the V segment lost 5 bases, leaving 9 bases of the junction unmatched.

The CDR3 coding sequence is TGTGCCAGCAGTGACTCGCAGATAGCGGGGGACACCGGGGAGCTGTTTTTT. Its translation: CASSDSQIAGDTGELFF. The V gene is TRBV6-4, the J gene TRBJ2-2; TRBD2 aligns across 9 bases. Germline V lookup: CDR1 MRHNA, CDR2 SNTAGT. J gave up 3 bases and V 0 bases, and 5 bases lay outside the gene matches. The CDR3 loop spans 17 amino acids.

The chain combines TRBV5-1 with TRBJ2-3, with D possibly being TRBD1 (5 bases). V was trimmed by 4 bases and J by 4 bases, leaving 16 bases between them. The CDR3 is 15 amino acids. Per germline, CDR1 SGHRS and CDR2 YFSETQ. The CDR3 DNA reads as TGCGCCAGCAGCCTGCAAAGGGCAGGGTCAGATACGCAGTATTTT. Residues: CASSLQRAGSDTQYF.

This chain joins TRBV28 and TRBJ1-1; TRBD1 might be the D (6 bases). CDR3 size: 16 residues. Trimming cost V 4 bases and J 1 base, with 16 bases left between them. Germline values: CDR1 MDHEN, CDR2 SYDVKM. The CDR3 nucleotides are TGTGCCAGCAGTTCCCCCGGGGGGCCGACGAACACTGAAGCTTTCTTT. Its protein product is CASSSPGGPTNTEAFF.

Here the CDR3 reads CASSQVGGAEAKNIQYF. CDR3 DNA sequence: TGCGCCAGCAGCCAAGTGGGGGGGGCTGAGGCGAAAAACATTCAGTACTTC. J is TRBJ2-4 and V is TRBV4-1; the D gene is possibly TRBD2 (7 bases). Germline V gene data show CDR1 as MGHRA and CDR2 as YSYEKL. The CDR3 sequence is 17 residues long. Deletions cut 1 base from V and 4 bases from J, with 17 bases between.

V and J are TRBV9 and TRBJ2-3, with a possible D match to TRBD1 (6 bases). Trimming removed 2 bases at V and 0 bases at J, with 10 bases between. The CDR3 is 15 residues long. The V gene's germline CDR1 is SGDLS and CDR2 YYNGEE. The CDR3 sequence: CASSVGTLSTDTQYF. The DNA of the CDR3 is TGTGCCAGCAGCGTCGGGACACTCAGCACAGATACGCAGTATTTT.

This chain's CDR3 is CAPSAGDVSGNTIYF. As DNA, the CDR3 is TGTGCCCCATCGGCGGGGGACGTCTCTGGAAACACCATATATTTT. V gene TRBV10-3 combines with J gene TRBJ1-3; TRBD1 might be the D (5 bases). The CDR3 is made up of 15 amino acids. Germline V CDR1 and CDR2: ENHRY, SYGVKD. The V gene lost 11 bases and the J gene lost 0 bases, with 17 bases spanning the gap.